The rows below give T cell receptor beta chains drawn from one sample of a study of T cells in Graves' hyperthyroidism and ophthalmopathy. TCRdb re-called the multiplex PCR reads through MiXCR, storing one row per CDR3 protein. The data show some 510,000 distinct CDR3 sequences, just over 45% seen once. Sequencing was performed on peripheral blood or thyroid tissue (not recorded which). These receptors all stem from a woman younger than 30 with Graves' hyperthyroidism. The CDR3 runs from the conserved cysteine through the conserved F or W. Fields, in order: D gene, J gene, V gene, clone size, CDR3 DNA, CDR3 protein. The D gene is left open where the match is weak. For some rows the clone size is stated as once, few or many, or as a class when expanded; others skip it.

-	TRBJ1-6	TRBV12-3/TRBV12-4	few	TGTGCCAGCAAGACCTACAGGGTTTGGAATTCACCCCTCCACTTT	CASKTYRVWNSPLHF
-	TRBJ1-2	TRBV19	few	TGTGCCAGTAGTGATGGGGGTCCCCTCTATGGCTACACCTTC	CASSDGGPLYGYTF
-	TRBJ1-5	TRBV7-2	many	TGTGCCAGCAGCCCATCGGGTAGCAATCAGCCCCAGCATTTT	CASSPSGSNQPQHF
TRBD1	TRBJ1-6	TRBV24-1	-	TGTGCCACCAGTCGACAGGGTAATTCACCCCTCCACTTT	CATSRQGNSPLHF
-	TRBJ1-4	TRBV7-2	-	-	CASSPGQGVKNCFF
-	TRBJ1-3	TRBV7-9	many	TGTGCCAGCAGCTTAGTCTTGGGCTCTGGAAACACCATATATTTT	CASSLVLGSGNTIYF
-	TRBJ2-7	TRBV6-5	many	TGTGCCAGCACCGACAGGTACGAGCAGTACTTC	CASTDRYEQYF
-	TRBJ1-2	TRBV24-1	-	TGTGCCACCAAGGCCGGGACGATAAGCCCTGGCTACACCTTC	CATKAGTISPGYTF
-	TRBJ2-7	TRBV20-1	-	TGCAGTGCTAGAGGTAGGAGGATGGGTTACGAGCAGTACTTC	CSARGRRMGYEQYF
TRBD2	TRBJ2-2	TRBV10-3	few	TGTGCCATCAGCCAGACTAGCGGAGACACCGGGGAGCTGTTTTTT	CAISQTSGDTGELFF
-	TRBJ1-2	TRBV29-1	many	TGCAGCGTCCTCCCCACCTATGGCTACACCTTC	CSVLPTYGYTF
TRBD1	TRBJ1-2	TRBV24-1	many	TGTGCCACCAGTGCCCCTGGACAGGTCTATGGCTACACCTTC	CATSAPGQVYGYTF
TRBD1	TRBJ2-5	TRBV5-1	once	TGCGCCAGCTCGGACAGGGGAGGGGAGACCCAGTACTTC	CASSDRGGETQYF
TRBD2	TRBJ2-2	TRBV6-1	-	TGTGCCAGCAGCCTGGTGGGACTAGCCGATAACACCGGGGAGCTGTTTTTT	CASSLVGLADNTGELFF
-	TRBJ1-6	TRBV7-2	many	TGTGCCAGCAGCTCTGGACCTGATTCACCCCTCCACTTT	CASSSGPDSPLHF
TRBD1	TRBJ1-5	TRBV19	many	TGTGCCAGTAGGACAGGGGGCAGTCAGCCCCAGCATTTT	CASRTGGSQPQHF
-	TRBJ1-5	TRBV2	-	TGTGCCAGCAGTGACGGGGGCCCCCCCCAGCCCCAGCATTTT	CASSDGGPPQPQHF
-	TRBJ1-5	TRBV7-9	-	TGTGCCAGCAGTCTACAGGGCGGGGAACAGCCCCAGCATTTT	CASSLQGGEQPQHF
TRBD1	TRBJ1-4	TRBV7-3	-	TGTGCCAGCAGCCAACGACAGGGGGGAAATGAAAAACTGTTTTTT	CASSQRQGGNEKLFF
-	TRBJ1-5	TRBV9	-	TGTGCCAGCAGCTCCGAACGGGGGACTAGCAATCAGCCCCAGCATTTT	CASSSERGTSNQPQHF